Here is one T cell receptor (beta chain) with its context. This sample is drawn from a study of blood T cell repertoires in COVID-19. Study-level information: COVID-19 samples, acute and convalescent, were from the United States, Italy and Spain. PBMCs, B-cell-depleted T cells, or T cells were the source of the cDNA or gDNA that made up the material.

Authors' data handling: Cell counts per sample came from amplifying reference gene primers. TCRdb keeps only in-frame clones here, not all; method: immunoSEQ multiplex PCR. The V and J calls and clone size were taken over from that table, and D and trimming were inferred from the DNA. The sample shows 74,000 or so clones, 75% to 90% of them seen only once. V lost 6 bases, J lost 8 bases, and 10 bases lay in between. The CDR3 loop spans 11 amino acids. CDR1 and CDR2 from the germline V gene are SEHNR and FQNEAQ (reference sequence). The chain employs TRBV7-9 and TRBJ1-1; no firm D call. Sequencing input: peripheral blood. The receptor was isolated from a human donor in a cohort sampled during active COVID-19. The CDR3 protein is CASSRGYEAFF. CDR3 DNA: TGTGCCAGCAGTCGAGGGTACGAAGCTTTCTTT.